A selection of T cell receptor beta chains follows, all from one sample in a study of cytomegalovirus exposure and HLA in healthy donors. The table came from immunoSEQ multiplex PCR; TCRdb's copy has only in-frame clones and leaves some out. This table holds around 140,000 clones, approximately 84% found once. The sequenced sample consisted of PBMCs. These receptors all come from a man aged 25-45 years in good health and CMV-seropositive. The CDR3 runs from the conserved cysteine through the conserved F or W. A D gene is named only where the DNA matches it firmly. Expanded clones get a size class; other rows say once, few or many, or leave the size out.

v_call	d_call	clone_size	j_call	cdr3_aa	cdr3_nt
TRBV5-6	TRBD2	-	TRBJ2-3	CASSLGASGAVGTQYF	TGTGCCAGCAGCTTGGGAGCTAGCGGGGCCGTTGGAACGCAGTATTTT
TRBV14	-	-	TRBJ2-7	CASSWGQSYEQYF	TGTGCCAGCAGCTGGGGACAATCCTACGAGCAGTACTTC
TRBV18	TRBD1	-	TRBJ2-7	CASSSGQGVNYEQYF	TGTGCCAGCTCATCGGGACAGGGGGTTAACTACGAGCAGTACTTC
TRBV9	TRBD1	-	TRBJ2-5	CASSPGQGAGVTQYF	TGTGCCAGCAGCCCGGGACAGGGGGCAGGTGTGACCCAGTACTTC
TRBV6-6	-	-	TRBJ2-1	CASSSTWSSYNEQFF	TGTGCCAGCAGTTCCACCTGGAGCTCCTACAATGAGCAGTTCTTC
TRBV2	TRBD2	-	TRBJ2-7	CASRWTSGTEQYF	TGTGCCAGCAGGTGGACTAGCGGGACCGAGCAGTACTTC
TRBV11-2	TRBD1	-	TRBJ1-1	CASSPGTENTEAFF	TGTGCCAGCAGCCCCGGGACAGAGAACACTGAAGCTTTCTTT
TRBV18	TRBD1	few	TRBJ2-2	CASSPQGQLTGELFF	TGTGCCAGCTCACCACAGGGACAGCTCACCGGGGAGCTGTTTTTT
TRBV2	TRBD2	-	TRBJ2-7	CASSTQWTSGGLTYEQYF	TGTGCCAGCAGTACGCAATGGACTAGCGGGGGGCTTACCTACGAGCAGTACTTC
TRBV6-5	-	-	TRBJ1-5	CASSMDGDQPQHF	TGTGCCAGCTCGATGGACGGGGATCAGCCCCAGCATTTT
TRBV28	-	-	TRBJ2-5	CASSPRDFSETQYF	TGTGCCAGCAGTCCGAGGGACTTTTCAGAGACCCAGTACTTC
TRBV6-1	-	once	TRBJ1-3	CASSEPGTPGNTIYF	TGTGCCAGCAGCGAACCCGGGACACCTGGAAACACCATATATTTT
TRBV27	TRBD2	-	TRBJ2-1	CASSLSGGTSGLNEQFF	TGTGCCAGCAGTTTATCGGGGGGGACTAGTGGCCTCAATGAGCAGTTCTTC
TRBV10-1	TRBD1	once	TRBJ2-4	CASRLRQGGRKAKNIQYF	TGCGCCAGCAGACTACGACAGGGGGGTCGAAAGGCCAAAAACATTCAGTACTTC
TRBV27	TRBD2	-	TRBJ2-3	CASHSGGGTDTQYF	TGTGCCAGTCACAGCGGGGGAGGCACAGATACGCAGTATTTT
TRBV15	TRBD1	-	TRBJ2-5	CATSRGWGTGKGPETQYF	TGTGCCACCAGCAGAGGTTGGGGGACAGGAAAAGGGCCAGAGACCCAGTACTTC
TRBV9	TRBD1	-	TRBJ1-1	CASSTQGAKLDTEAFF	TGTGCCAGCAGCACACAGGGGGCGAAACTCGACACTGAAGCTTTCTTT
TRBV5-4	TRBD1	-	TRBJ1-1	CASSTGERPLNTEAFF	TGTGCCAGCTCCACAGGGGAACGACCCCTGAACACTGAAGCTTTCTTT
TRBV7-2	TRBD2	-	TRBJ2-5	CASSPRTSGRAGETQYF	TGTGCCAGCAGCCCCCGGACTAGCGGGAGGGCCGGGGAGACCCAGTACTTC
TRBV11-2	-	once	TRBJ2-1	CASSFRDSYNEQFF	TGTGCCAGCAGCTTCAGGGATTCCTACAATGAGCAGTTCTTC
TRBV6-6	-	-	TRBJ2-3	CASSSSSEDTDTQYF	TGTGCCAGCAGTTCTTCTAGCGAGGACACAGATACGCAGTATTTT
TRBV5-6	-	-	TRBJ2-3	CASSVPRGDGGADTQYF	TGTGCCAGCAGCGTCCCTAGGGGCGATGGAGGGGCAGATACGCAGTATTTT
TRBV6-5	-	-	TRBJ1-2	CASSTGSIYGYTF	TGTGCCAGCAGTACAGGATCCATCTATGGCTACACCTTC
TRBV18	-	-	TRBJ1-3	CASSPPLGDTASGNTIYF	TGTGCCAGCTCACCACCTTTAGGGGACACAGCCTCTGGAAACACCATATATTTT
TRBV29-1	-	-	TRBJ2-5	CSVVDGTKGAQYF	TGCAGCGTTGTAGACGGCACAAAGGGGGCCCAGTACTTC
TRBV6-1	TRBD1	-	TRBJ1-2	CASIQGANNYGYTF	TGTGCCAGCATTCAGGGGGCTAATAACTATGGCTACACCTTC
TRBV7-9	TRBD1	-	TRBJ1-4	CASSLGSGTGGEKLFF	TGTGCCAGCAGCTTAGGGTCCGGGACAGGGGGTGAAAAACTGTTTTTT
TRBV28	-	-	TRBJ2-5	CASSLKEVFQQGETQYF	TGTGCCAGCAGTTTAAAGGAGGTTTTTCAGCAAGGAGAGACCCAGTACTTC
TRBV7-9	-	-	TRBJ2-1	CASSFLPTEQFF	TGTGCCAGCAGCTTCCTCCCCACAGAGCAGTTCTTC
TRBV29-1	-	-	TRBJ2-1	CSVPGAEQFF	TGCAGCGTTCCAGGGGCTGAGCAGTTCTTC
TRBV7-9	-	-	TRBJ2-2	CASIVQGFPGELFF	TGTGCCAGCATCGTACAGGGTTTCCCCGGGGAGCTGTTTTTT
TRBV9	TRBD1	-	TRBJ1-1	CASSPYGQGRAFF	TGTGCCAGCAGCCCCTACGGACAGGGTCGAGCTTTCTTT
TRBV28	TRBD2	once	TRBJ2-5	CASSFGTSEGETQYF	TGTGCCAGCAGTTTTGGGACTAGCGAGGGAGAGACCCAGTACTTC
TRBV7-8	TRBD2	-	TRBJ2-7	CASSLGIAGGYEQYF	TGTGCCAGCAGCTTAGGGATAGCGGGGGGCTACGAGCAGTACTTC
TRBV6-5	-	-	TRBJ2-3	CASSYSLRADTQYF	TGTGCCAGCAGTTACTCGCTACGGGCAGATACGCAGTATTTT
TRBV9	TRBD1	once	TRBJ2-3	CASSVPGQGPTDTQYF	TGTGCCAGCAGCGTTCCGGGACAGGGGCCCACAGATACGCAGTATTTT
TRBV4-2	TRBD2	-	TRBJ2-5	CASSQEGLAGSKETQYF	TGTGCCAGCAGCCAAGAGGGACTAGCGGGAAGTAAAGAGACCCAGTACTTC
TRBV2	TRBD1	-	TRBJ1-6	CATKRGTGSSPLHF	TGTGCCACCAAAAGGGGGACAGGTTCTTCACCCCTCCACTTT
TRBV18	-	-	TRBJ1-1	CASSPGRGLGTEAFF	TGTGCCAGCTCACCGGGACGGGGACTGGGAACTGAAGCTTTCTTT
TRBV10-3	-	-	TRBJ2-7	CATSEDSYEQYF	TGTGCCACCAGTGAGGATTCCTACGAGCAGTACTTC
TRBV28	TRBD1	-	TRBJ2-1	CASSFRTGIRFLPYNEQFF	TGTGCCAGCAGTTTTCGGACAGGGATTCGCTTTTTACCCTACAATGAGCAGTTCTTC
TRBV29-1	-	once	TRBJ1-5	CSVRGSNQPQHF	TGCAGCGTTAGGGGTAGCAATCAGCCCCAGCATTTT
TRBV5-6	-	few	TRBJ2-7	CASIQGPLSHEQYF	TGTGCCAGCATCCAGGGTCCGCTAAGCCACGAGCAGTACTTC
TRBV7-9	-	-	TRBJ2-7	CASSQEGTYEQYF	TGTGCCAGCAGCCAAGAGGGAACCTACGAGCAGTACTTC
TRBV14	-	-	TRBJ1-5	CASSRGPNQPQHF	TGTGCCAGCAGCAGAGGGCCCAATCAGCCCCAGCATTTT
TRBV28	TRBD1	-	TRBJ1-1	CASSPGQGRTEAFF	TGTGCCAGCAGTCCTGGACAGGGGAGGACTGAAGCTTTCTTT
TRBV28	TRBD1	-	TRBJ2-1	CASSSVLGPGTGYNEQFF	TGTGCCAGCAGCTCAGTTTTGGGCCCCGGGACAGGGTACAATGAGCAGTTCTTC
TRBV4-1	-	-	TRBJ2-7	CASSQELRGFYEQYF	TGCGCCAGCAGCCAAGAGCTCCGGGGTTTTTACGAGCAGTACTTC
TRBV6-5	TRBD1	-	TRBJ2-7	CASSSGTGDLYEQYF	TGTGCCAGCAGCTCCGGGACAGGGGACCTCTACGAGCAGTACTTC
TRBV5-4	TRBD2	-	TRBJ2-7	CASSFPGLAGNEQYF	TGTGCCAGCAGCTTCCCCGGACTAGCGGGCAACGAGCAGTACTTC
TRBV28	-	-	TRBJ1-5	CASSLGGRGQPQHF	TGTGCCAGCAGTTTAGGAGGGAGAGGACAGCCCCAGCATTTT
TRBV28	-	-	TRBJ2-7	CASTQGGGAFDEQYF	TGTGCCAGCACCCAAGGTGGGGGGGCTTTCGACGAGCAGTACTTC
TRBV5-1	-	once	TRBJ2-7	CASSLQGEQYF	TGCGCCAGCAGTTTACAGGGAGAGCAGTACTTC
TRBV9	-	-	TRBJ1-2	CASSAQGGYGYTF	TGTGCCAGCAGCGCGCAGGGAGGCTATGGCTACACCTTC
TRBV5-1	TRBD1	-	TRBJ2-7	CASSLGDRSYEQYF	TGCGCCAGCAGCTTAGGGGACAGGTCCTACGAGCAGTACTTC